A selection of T cell receptor beta chains follows, all from one sample in a study of CD8 T cells in ankylosing spondylitis. One entry per CDR3 protein, called by TCRdb with MiXCR from the 5' RACE reads. Here the sample spans roughly 370,000 distinct CDR3 sequences, approximately 20% being singletons. Sequenced input: blood, either unsorted or a sorted T cell fraction (not recorded which). The receptors stem from a male donor with ankylosing spondylitis. Both conserved end residues are part of each CDR3. The D gene is left open where the match is weak. Not all rows give a size; the values are once, few, many and, for expanded clones, a class.

size | D | J | V | CDR3 | DNA
. | . | TRBJ1-2 | TRBV5-1 | CASSLGRGDYGYTF | TGCGCCAGCAGCTTGGGCCGGGGGGACTATGGCTACACCTTC
. | . | TRBJ2-3 | TRBV6-1 | CASRGGISDTQYF | TGTGCCAGCCGGGGCGGGATATCGGATACGCAGTATTTT
once | . | TRBJ1-5 | TRBV7-2 | CASSLVSGNGNQPQHF | TGTGCCAGCAGCTTAGTCTCGGGGAACGGCAATCAGCCCCAGCATTTT
few | TRBD1 | TRBJ1-2 | TRBV29-1 | CSVATGYGYTF | TGCAGCGTTGCGACAGGGTACGGCTACACCTTC
few | TRBD1 | TRBJ1-2 | TRBV6-7 | CASRGDRVGYGYTF | TGTGCCAGCAGGGGGGACAGGGTGGGCTATGGCTACACCTTC
. | TRBD2 | TRBJ2-3 | TRBV4-1 | CASSQARTSGSTDTQYF | TGCGCCAGCAGCCAAGCCCGAACTAGCGGAAGCACAGATACGCAGTATTTT
. | . | TRBJ2-1 | TRBV6-1 | CASSLQPLYNEQFF | TGTGCCAGCTCTCTCCAGCCCCTGTACAATGAGCAGTTCTTC
once | TRBD2 | TRBJ2-7 | TRBV20-1 | CSARVPVAGTYEQYF | TGCAGTGCTAGGGTCCCGGTAGCGGGCACCTACGAGCAGTACTTC
few | TRBD2 | TRBJ2-1 | TRBV14 | CASSHRQTSPQFSSYNEQFF | TGTGCCAGCAGCCACCGCCAGACTAGCCCCCAGTTTAGCTCCTACAATGAGCAGTTCTTC
. | TRBD2 | TRBJ2-5 | TRBV5-1 | CASSGTGTIQETQYF | TGCGCCAGCAGCGGAACCGGGACTATTCAAGAGACCCAGTACTTC
. | . | TRBJ2-6 | TRBV11-2 | CASSLVNVLTF | TGTGCCAGCAGCTTGGTTAACGTCCTGACTTTC
. | TRBD2 | TRBJ2-1 | TRBV9 | CASSPRDTPGLAGGEQFF | TGTGCCAGCAGCCCCCGGGACACCCCGGGACTAGCGGGAGGCGAGCAGTTCTTC
. | . | TRBJ1-5 | TRBV9 | CASSVTPYSNQPQHF | TGTGCCAGCAGCGTGACACCATATAGCAATCAGCCCCAGCATTTT
few | TRBD1 | TRBJ2-5 | TRBV7-9 | CASTPGTAQETQYF | TGTGCCAGCACCCCCGGGACAGCCCAAGAGACCCAGTACTTC
. | . | TRBJ1-5 | TRBV12-3/TRBV12-4 | CASSLAAGEMSSHF | TGTGCCAGCAGTTTAGCAGCTGGTGAGATGTCCTCTCATTTT
. | . | TRBJ2-4 | TRBV28 | CASSRGGVAKNIQYF | TGTGCCAGCAGCAGGGGGGGGGTAGCCAAAAACATTCAGTACTTC
. | . | TRBJ2-7 | TRBV10-1 | CASSGGSAYEQYF | TGCGCCAGCAGTGGAGGGAGTGCTTACGAGCAGTACTTC
few | . | TRBJ1-5 | TRBV27 | CASSWQGRNQPQHF | TGTGCCAGCAGTTGGCAGGGTAGGAATCAGCCCCAGCATTTT
. | TRBD1 | TRBJ2-3 | TRBV28 | CASRSRDRIPGTQYF | TGTGCCAGCAGGTCCCGGGACAGGATTCCTGGTACGCAGTATTTT
few | TRBD2 | TRBJ2-1 | TRBV18 | CASSPPTSEAYNEQFF | TGTGCCAGCTCACCACCGACTAGCGAAGCCTACAATGAGCAGTTCTTC
. | . | TRBJ2-2 | TRBV5-5 | CASSLLTGTGSAGELFF | TGTGCCAGCAGCCTTCTGACCGGGACTGGTAGTGCCGGGGAGCTGTTTTTT
. | TRBD1 | TRBJ2-5 | TRBV20-1 | CSARHGDRGLETQYF | TGCAGTGCTAGACACGGAGACAGGGGACTAGAGACCCAGTACTTC
many | . | TRBJ1-1 | TRBV29-1 | CSVDRENTEAFF | TGCAGCGTTGACAGGGAGAACACTGAAGCTTTCTTT
few | . | TRBJ1-1 | TRBV9 | CASSVDMADTEAFF | TGTGCCAGCAGCGTAGATATGGCGGACACTGAAGCTTTCTTT
few | . | TRBJ1-6 | TRBV6-2/TRBV6-3 | CASSPRQENSPLHF | TGTGCCAGCAGCCCAAGACAGGAGAATTCACCCCTCCACTTT
. | TRBD2 | TRBJ2-5 | TRBV9 | CASSPSGSRQETQYF | TGTGCCAGCAGCCCTAGCGGGAGTCGGCAAGAGACCCAGTACTTC
. | . | TRBJ1-5 | TRBV5-1 | CASTHERGNGQPQHF | TGCGCCAGCACCCACGAAAGGGGTAACGGTCAGCCCCAGCATTTT
few | . | TRBJ2-3 | TRBV20-1 | CSANRDPYSNTQYF | TGCAGTGCTAACCGGGATCCGTATTCGAATACGCAGTATTTT
. | . | TRBJ1-1 | TRBV7-8 | CASTAARQGLEAFF | TGTGCCAGCACCGCGGCGCGGCAGGGGCTTGAAGCTTTCTTT
. | . | TRBJ2-5 | TRBV7-8 | CASSLVGAPETQYF | TGTGCCAGCAGCTTAGTTGGGGCCCCAGAGACCCAGTACTTC
. | . | TRBJ2-1 | TRBV3-1 | CASSQSGQGYNEQFF | TGTGCCAGCAGCCAGAGCGGGCAAGGCTACAATGAGCAGTTCTTC
. | . | TRBJ1-1 | TRBV9 | CASSSGNWDTEAFF | TGTGCCAGCTCCTCAGGGAATTGGGACACTGAAGCTTTCTTT
few | . | TRBJ2-6 | TRBV20-1 | CSASLASSSGANVLTF | TGCAGTGCTAGTTTGGCATCATCCTCTGGGGCCAACGTCCTGACTTTC
few | . | TRBJ1-1 | TRBV7-9 | CASSQATASTTEAFF | TGTGCCAGCAGCCAAGCTACAGCGTCAACCACTGAAGCTTTCTTT
. | . | TRBJ2-3 | TRBV15 | CATSINWGDTQYF | TGTGCCACCAGCATCAACTGGGGGGATACGCAGTATTTT
. | TRBD2 | TRBJ2-4 | TRBV7-2 | CASTREASGSKNIQYF | TGTGCCAGCACCCGGGAAGCAAGCGGGAGCAAAAACATTCAGTACTTC
few | . | TRBJ2-7 | TRBV7-3 | CASSLTAGPYEQYF | TGTGCCAGCAGCTTAACGGCGGGGCCCTACGAGCAGTACTTC
. | TRBD1 | TRBJ1-2 | TRBV29-1 | CSVGQGVGDGYTF | TGCAGCGTGGGCCAGGGGGTTGGTGATGGCTACACCTTC
. | . | TRBJ1-1 | TRBV20-1 | CSAGVLNTEAFF | TGCAGTGCTGGAGTCCTGAACACTGAAGCTTTCTTT
once | . | TRBJ1-5 | TRBV3-1 | CASSQGPERSNQPQHF | TGTGCCAGCAGCCAAGGCCCGGAGAGAAGCAATCAGCCCCAGCATTTT
few | . | TRBJ2-1 | TRBV7-9 | CASSHPILEGEQFF | TGTGCCAGCAGCCACCCCATCCTGGAAGGGGAGCAGTTCTTC
. | . | TRBJ1-1 | TRBV7-2 | CASSLISGNTEAFF | TGTGCCAGCAGCTTAATCTCCGGGAACACTGAAGCTTTCTTT
. | . | TRBJ1-5 | TRBV12-3/TRBV12-4 | CASKHPGGVFFQPQHF | TGTGCCAGCAAACATCCCGGGGGCGTTTTCTTTCAGCCCCAGCATTTT
. | TRBD2 | TRBJ2-7 | TRBV20-1 | CSAYPTPGLAGVYEQYF | TGCAGTGCTTACCCGACTCCGGGACTAGCGGGAGTCTACGAGCAGTACTTC
many | TRBD1 | TRBJ2-7 | TRBV6-1 | CASSQGTAYEQYF | TGTGCCAGCAGTCAGGGGACAGCCTACGAGCAGTACTTC
. | TRBD2 | TRBJ2-7 | TRBV28 | CASSVAGTSYYEQYF | TGTGCCAGCAGTGTAGCCGGGACTAGCTACTACGAGCAGTACTTC
few | TRBD1 | TRBJ2-3 | TRBV25-1 | CASSAQGADTQYF | TGTGCCAGCAGTGCTCAGGGGGCAGATACGCAGTATTTT
. | TRBD2 | TRBJ2-1 | TRBV7-3 | CASSPLAGSGGNEQFF | TGTGCCAGCAGCCCACTAGCGGGCTCAGGGGGCAATGAGCAGTTCTTC
few | . | TRBJ2-1 | TRBV5-6 | CASSLVARQSSYNEQFF | TGTGCCAGCAGCTTGGTAGCCCGACAGAGCTCCTACAATGAGCAGTTCTTC
few | TRBD2 | TRBJ2-1 | TRBV12-3/TRBV12-4 | CASRPSGREVGNEQFF | TGTGCCAGCAGGCCGTCGGGGCGGGAGGTGGGAAATGAGCAGTTCTTC
. | . | TRBJ1-5 | TRBV19 | CASSSRGGAASNQPQHF | TGTGCCAGTAGTTCCCGTGGAGGGGCGGCTAGCAATCAGCCCCAGCATTTT
. | TRBD1 | TRBJ2-1 | TRBV14 | CASSEDRGRLIIDEQFF | TGTGCCAGCAGCGAAGACAGGGGACGTTTGATTATTGATGAGCAGTTCTTC